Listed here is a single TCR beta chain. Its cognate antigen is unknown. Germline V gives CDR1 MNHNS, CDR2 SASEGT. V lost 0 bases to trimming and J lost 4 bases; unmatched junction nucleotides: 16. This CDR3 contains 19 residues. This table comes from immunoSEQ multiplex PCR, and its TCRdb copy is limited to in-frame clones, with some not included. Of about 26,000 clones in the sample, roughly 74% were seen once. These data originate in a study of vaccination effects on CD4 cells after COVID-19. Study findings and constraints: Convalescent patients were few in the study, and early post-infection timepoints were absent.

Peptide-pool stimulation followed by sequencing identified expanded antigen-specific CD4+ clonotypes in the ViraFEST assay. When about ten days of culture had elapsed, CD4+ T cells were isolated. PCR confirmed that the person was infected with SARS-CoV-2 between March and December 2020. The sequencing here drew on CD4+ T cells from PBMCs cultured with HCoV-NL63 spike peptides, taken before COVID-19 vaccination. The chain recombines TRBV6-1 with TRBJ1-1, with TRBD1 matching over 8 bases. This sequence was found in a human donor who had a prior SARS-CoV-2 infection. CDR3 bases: TGTGCCAGCAGTGAAGCCTCTCCGGGACAGGTTGTTGTTCGCACTGAAGCTTTCTTT. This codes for CASSEASPGQVVVRTEAFF.